The subject of this entry is one TCR beta chain. The data belong to a study of healthy donors' naive CD4 and CD8 T cells. The germline V and J ends were trimmed by 8 bases and 1 base, with 17 bases remaining between them. In germline, CDR1 is MNHNS, CDR2 SASEGT. The CDR3 runs to 15 residues. Each TCR library used 500 ng of total RNA and a linear amplification protocol. MiXCR, run by TCRdb on the reads, gives a single entry per CDR3 protein. The sample lists approximately 180,000 distinct CDR3 sequences, around 74% occurring once. The genes are TRBV6-1 and TRBJ2-5; a possible D gene is TRBD2 (6 bases). The source of this sequence is a pool of human donors in good health; the sample pools cells from several healthy donors. Material for sequencing was naive CD4+ and CD8+ T cells sorted from blood, pooled from several donors. CDR3 DNA: TGTGCCAGCGGTACTAGCCCGGAGTCCCAAGAGACCCAGTACTTC. Translated, it gives CASGTSPESQETQYF.